This T cell receptor (beta chain) emerged from a study of CD4 T cells in relation to SARS-CoV-2 and coronaviruses. Study background: No peptide or an HIV-1 Nef peptide pool served as negative control. The restricting HLA molecule for shared crossreactive spike epitopes was mapped.

The unexposed donors gave CD4+ T cells in 2011-2018, prior to COVID-19. Isolation of CD4+ T cells took place after approximately eleven days in culture. Approximately 1.9 million PBMCs per well were cultured with around 10 IU/ml IL-2. About this clone itself: What it binds is not known.

V lost 3 bases and J lost 3; bases outside the gene matches: 6. This CDR3 region has 15 residues. From germline, CDR1 is LNHDA and CDR2 SQIVND (reference sequence). Clones were sequenced by immunoSEQ multiplex PCR, and TCRdb holds only the in-frame ones, with some missing. Counted here are around 18,000 clones, around 80% occurring once; the ten biggest clones make up over 25%. This sequence was found in a human donor in good health. Sequencing was performed on CD4+ T cells from PBMCs, cultured in vitro. The rearrangement joins TRBV19 to TRBJ2-3, with TRBD1 matching 7 bases. The CDR3 bases are TGTGCCAGTAGTATGCAGGGGGTTCTAACAGATACGCAGTATTTT. Its translation: CASSMQGVLTDTQYF.